These T cell receptor beta chains were read from a single sample in a study of blood T cell repertoires in COVID-19. Sequenced by immunoSEQ multiplex PCR; TCRdb stores in-frame clones only, minus some. This sample has about 160,000 clones, with over 75% found just once. The source material was peripheral blood. All receptors come from a man older than 75 with COVID-19, enrolled during active disease. Each CDR3 is given with its conserved first and last residue. Each record gives: J gene, V gene, D gene, clone size, CDR3 protein, CDR3 DNA. The D gene is left open where the match is weak. Rows give clone size only sometimes, using once, few, many, or a class for an expanded clone.

>TRBJ1-1|TRBV15|NA|NA
CATSRAGAQNTEAFF
TGTGCCACCAGCAGAGCTGGGGCGCAGAACACTGAAGCTTTCTTT
>TRBJ1-2|TRBV27|TRBD1|NA
CASSFSGQGAGYGYTF
TGTGCCAGCAGTTTTTCCGGACAGGGGGCGGGCTATGGCTACACCTTC
>TRBJ2-7|TRBV7-3|NA|NA
CASSPTGEGNEQYF
TGTGCCAGCAGCCCTACAGGAGAAGGGAACGAGCAGTACTTC
>TRBJ2-7|TRBV5-6|NA|NA
CASSFYEETGSNEQYF
TGTGCCAGCAGCTTTTATGAAGAAACAGGGAGTAACGAGCAGTACTTC
>TRBJ1-5|TRBV6-5|TRBD1|NA
CATKDRNRQPQHF
TGTGCCACCAAGGACAGGAACCGTCAGCCCCAGCATTTT
>TRBJ1-5|TRBV12-3/TRBV12-4|TRBD1|NA
CASGGTANQPQHF
TGTGCCAGCGGAGGGACAGCTAATCAGCCCCAGCATTTT
>TRBJ2-7|TRBV7-9|NA|NA
CASSITANYEQYF
TGTGCCAGCAGCATCACAGCCAACTACGAGCAGTACTTC
>TRBJ1-3|TRBV5-1|NA|once
CASSIQGVTGNTIYF
TGCGCCAGCAGCATCCAAGGGGTGACAGGAAACACCATATATTTT
>TRBJ1-1|TRBV7-2|NA|NA
CASSLAIGAVIAEAFF
TGTGCCAGCAGCTTAGCGATAGGGGCCGTGATCGCTGAAGCTTTCTTT
>TRBJ1-2|TRBV28|TRBD1|NA
CASSPWTGNGYTF
TGTGCCAGCAGTCCCTGGACAGGGAATGGCTACACCTTC
>TRBJ2-3|TRBV18|NA|NA
CASSPPGVGDTQYF
TGTGCCAGCTCACCACCGGGCGTGGGTGATACGCAGTATTTT
>TRBJ2-5|TRBV19|NA|NA
CASSIASSGETQYF
TGTGCCAGTAGTATAGCGAGCTCCGGGGAGACCCAGTACTTC
>TRBJ1-1|TRBV2|NA|NA
CASNRGENTEAFF
TGTGCCAGCAACCGCGGTGAGAACACTGAAGCTTTCTTT
>TRBJ1-3|TRBV6-6|NA|NA
CASRREGRWDTIYF
TGTGCCAGCAGGCGGGAGGGGAGGTGGGACACCATATATTTT
>TRBJ2-2|TRBV2|NA|NA
CASSEEGRGSPGELFF
TGTGCCAGCAGTGAAGAAGGCAGGGGAAGTCCCGGGGAGCTGTTTTTT
>TRBJ2-3|TRBV28|TRBD2|once
CASSLIAGGFRPSTDTQYF
TGTGCCAGCAGTTTAATAGCGGGGGGATTTAGGCCCAGCACAGATACGCAGTATTTT
>TRBJ1-1|TRBV2|TRBD1|NA
CASNGQGGTEAFF
TGTGCCAGCAATGGACAGGGAGGGACTGAAGCTTTCTTT
>TRBJ2-5|TRBV5-1|TRBD1|NA
CASSGGQGYQETQYF
TGCGCCAGCAGCGGGGGACAGGGGTATCAAGAGACCCAGTACTTC
>TRBJ1-1|TRBV3-1/TRBV3-2|TRBD1|NA
CASSRDLDRAEAFF
TGTGCCAGCAGCCGCGACCTGGACAGGGCTGAAGCTTTCTTT